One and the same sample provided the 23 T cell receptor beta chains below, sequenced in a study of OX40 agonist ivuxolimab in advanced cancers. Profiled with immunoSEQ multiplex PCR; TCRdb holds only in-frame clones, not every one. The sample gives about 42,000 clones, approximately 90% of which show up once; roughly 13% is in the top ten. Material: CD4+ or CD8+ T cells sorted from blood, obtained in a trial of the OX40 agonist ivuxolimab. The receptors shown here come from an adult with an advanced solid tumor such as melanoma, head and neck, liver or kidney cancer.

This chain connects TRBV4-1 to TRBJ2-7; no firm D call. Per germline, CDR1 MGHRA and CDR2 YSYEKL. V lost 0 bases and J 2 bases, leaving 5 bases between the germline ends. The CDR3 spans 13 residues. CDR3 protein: CASSQDRAYEQYF. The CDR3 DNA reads TGCGCCAGCAGCCAAGATCGGGCCTACGAGCAGTACTTC.

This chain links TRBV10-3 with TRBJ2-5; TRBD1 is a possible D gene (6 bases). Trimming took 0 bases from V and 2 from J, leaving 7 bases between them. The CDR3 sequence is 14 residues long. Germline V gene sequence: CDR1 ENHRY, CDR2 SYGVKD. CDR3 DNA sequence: TGTGCCATCAGTGAGTCCGGACAGCAAGAGACCCAGTACTTC. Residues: CAISESGQQETQYF.

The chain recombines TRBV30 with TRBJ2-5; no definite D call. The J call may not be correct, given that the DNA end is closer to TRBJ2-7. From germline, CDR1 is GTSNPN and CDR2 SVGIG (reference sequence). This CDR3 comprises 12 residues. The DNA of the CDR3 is TGTGCCTGGAGTGCTACCTCCTACGAGCAGTACTTC. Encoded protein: CAWSATSYEQYF.

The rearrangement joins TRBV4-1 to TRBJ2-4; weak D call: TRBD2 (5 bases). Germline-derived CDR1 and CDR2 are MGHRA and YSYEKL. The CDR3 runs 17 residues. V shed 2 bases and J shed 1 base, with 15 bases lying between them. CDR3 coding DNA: TGCGCCAGCAGCCAAAAAGCGAGGGCAGAGGCCAAAAACATTCAGTACTTC. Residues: CASSQKARAEAKNIQYF.

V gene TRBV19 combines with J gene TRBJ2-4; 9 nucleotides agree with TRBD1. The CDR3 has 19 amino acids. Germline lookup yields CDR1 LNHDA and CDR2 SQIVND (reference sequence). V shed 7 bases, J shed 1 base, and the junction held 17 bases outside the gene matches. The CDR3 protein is CASTLLGTGQLGAKNIQYF. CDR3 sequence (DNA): TGTGCCAGTACCCTCCTCGGGACAGGGCAGTTGGGGGCCAAAAACATTCAGTACTTC.

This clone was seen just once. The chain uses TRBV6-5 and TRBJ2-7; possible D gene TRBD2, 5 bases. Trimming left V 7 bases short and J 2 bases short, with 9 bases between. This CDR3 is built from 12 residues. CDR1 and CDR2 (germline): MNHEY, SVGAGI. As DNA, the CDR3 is TGTGCCAGCAAAGACTACGCCTACGAGCAGTACTTC. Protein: CASKDYAYEQYF.

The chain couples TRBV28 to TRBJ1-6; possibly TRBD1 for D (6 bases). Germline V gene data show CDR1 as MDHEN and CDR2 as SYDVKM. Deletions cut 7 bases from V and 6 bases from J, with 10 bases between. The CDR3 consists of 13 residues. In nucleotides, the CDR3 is TGTGCCAGCAAAGGACAGCCTAATTCACCCCTCCACTTT. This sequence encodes CASKGQPNSPLHF.

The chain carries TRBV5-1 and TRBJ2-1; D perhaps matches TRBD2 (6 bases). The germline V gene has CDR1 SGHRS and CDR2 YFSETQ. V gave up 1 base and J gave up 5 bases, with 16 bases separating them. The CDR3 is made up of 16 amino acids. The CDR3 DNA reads TGCGCCAGCAGCTTGAACGGAGGGACCGTAGACAATGAGCAGTTCTTC. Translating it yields CASSLNGGTVDNEQFF.

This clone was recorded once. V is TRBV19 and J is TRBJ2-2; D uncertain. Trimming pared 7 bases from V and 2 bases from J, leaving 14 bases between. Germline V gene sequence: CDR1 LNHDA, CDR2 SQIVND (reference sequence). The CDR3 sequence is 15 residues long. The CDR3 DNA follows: TGTGCCAGTAAGACCAGTGGATCAAACACCGGGGAGCTGTTTTTT. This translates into CASKTSGSNTGELFF.

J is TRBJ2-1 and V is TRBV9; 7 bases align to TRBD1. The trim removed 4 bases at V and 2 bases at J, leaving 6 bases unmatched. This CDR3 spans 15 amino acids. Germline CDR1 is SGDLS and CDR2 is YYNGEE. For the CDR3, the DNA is TGTGCCAGCAGCACCAAGACAGGGACCTACAATGAGCAGTTCTTC. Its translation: CASSTKTGTYNEQFF.

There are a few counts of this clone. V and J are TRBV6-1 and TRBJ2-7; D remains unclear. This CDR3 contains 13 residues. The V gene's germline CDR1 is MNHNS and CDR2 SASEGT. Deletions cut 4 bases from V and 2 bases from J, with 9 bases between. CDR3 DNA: TGTGCCAGCAGTGCAGTCGGCACCTACGAGCAGTACTTC. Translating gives CASSAVGTYEQYF.

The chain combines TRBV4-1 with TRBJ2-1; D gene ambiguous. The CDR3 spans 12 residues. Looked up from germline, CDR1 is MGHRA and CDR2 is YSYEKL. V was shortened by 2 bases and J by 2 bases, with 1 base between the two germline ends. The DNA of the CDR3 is TGCGCCAGCAGCCAAACCTACAATGAGCAGTTCTTC. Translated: CASSQTYNEQFF.

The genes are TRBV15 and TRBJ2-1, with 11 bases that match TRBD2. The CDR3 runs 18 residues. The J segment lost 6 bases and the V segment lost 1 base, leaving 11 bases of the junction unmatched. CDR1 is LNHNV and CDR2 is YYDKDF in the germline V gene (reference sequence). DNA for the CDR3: TGTGCCACCAGCAGAGGGGGGAGTAGCGGGAGGGCCCGCAATGAGCAGTTCTTC. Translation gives CATSRGGSSGRARNEQFF.

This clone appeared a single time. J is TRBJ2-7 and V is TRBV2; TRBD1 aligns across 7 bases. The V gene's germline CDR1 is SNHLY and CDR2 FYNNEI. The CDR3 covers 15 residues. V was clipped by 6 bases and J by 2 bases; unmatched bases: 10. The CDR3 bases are TGTGCCAGCAGATTCGGAACACAGGGGACCTACGAGCAGTACTTC. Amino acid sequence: CASRFGTQGTYEQYF.

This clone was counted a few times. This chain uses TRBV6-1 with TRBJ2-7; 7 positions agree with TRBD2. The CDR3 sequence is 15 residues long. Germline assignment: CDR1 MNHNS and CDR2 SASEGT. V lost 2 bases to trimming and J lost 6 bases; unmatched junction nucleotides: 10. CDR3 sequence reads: CASSEWAGVSAEQYF. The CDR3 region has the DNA TGTGCCAGCAGTGAATGGGCGGGAGTCTCGGCCGAGCAGTACTTC.

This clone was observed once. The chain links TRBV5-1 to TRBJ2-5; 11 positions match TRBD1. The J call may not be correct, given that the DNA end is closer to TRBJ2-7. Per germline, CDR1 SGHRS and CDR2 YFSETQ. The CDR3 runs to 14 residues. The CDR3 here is CASRWDRGNYEQYF. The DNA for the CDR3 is TGCGCCAGCAGATGGGACAGGGGGAACTACGAGCAGTACTTC.

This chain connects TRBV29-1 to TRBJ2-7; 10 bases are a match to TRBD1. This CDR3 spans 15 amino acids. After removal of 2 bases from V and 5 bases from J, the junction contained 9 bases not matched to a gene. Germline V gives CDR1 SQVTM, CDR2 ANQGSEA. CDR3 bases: TGCAGCGTTGAATTTCCTGGACAGGGGGACCACGAGCAGTACTTC. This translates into CSVEFPGQGDHEQYF.

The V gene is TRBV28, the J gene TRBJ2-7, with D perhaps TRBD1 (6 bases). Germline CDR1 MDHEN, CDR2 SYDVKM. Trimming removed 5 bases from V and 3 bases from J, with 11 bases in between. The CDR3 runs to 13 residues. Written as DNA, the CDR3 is TGTGCCAGCAGTATCCGGGACATCTACGAGCAGTACTTC. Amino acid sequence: CASSIRDIYEQYF.

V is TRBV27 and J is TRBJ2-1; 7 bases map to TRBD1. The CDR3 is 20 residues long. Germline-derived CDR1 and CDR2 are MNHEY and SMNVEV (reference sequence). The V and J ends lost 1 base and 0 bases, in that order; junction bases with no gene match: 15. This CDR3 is CASSLFSVRTGTPSYNEQFF. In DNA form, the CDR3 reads TGTGCCAGCAGTTTATTTTCCGTACGGACAGGAACTCCCTCCTACAATGAGCAGTTCTTC.

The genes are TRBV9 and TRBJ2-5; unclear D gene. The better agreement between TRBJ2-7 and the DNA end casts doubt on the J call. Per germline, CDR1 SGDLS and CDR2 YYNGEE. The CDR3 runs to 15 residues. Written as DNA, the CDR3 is TGTGCCAGCAGCGTAGGGGCAATGGGCTCCTACGAGCAGTACTTC. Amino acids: CASSVGAMGSYEQYF.

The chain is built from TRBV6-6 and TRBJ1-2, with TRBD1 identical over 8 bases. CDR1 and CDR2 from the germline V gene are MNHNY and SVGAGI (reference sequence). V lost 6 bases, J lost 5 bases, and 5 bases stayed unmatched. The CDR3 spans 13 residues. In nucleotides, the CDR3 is TGTGCCAGCAGCCAGGGGGCGCGGTATGGCTACACCTTC. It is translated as CASSQGARYGYTF.

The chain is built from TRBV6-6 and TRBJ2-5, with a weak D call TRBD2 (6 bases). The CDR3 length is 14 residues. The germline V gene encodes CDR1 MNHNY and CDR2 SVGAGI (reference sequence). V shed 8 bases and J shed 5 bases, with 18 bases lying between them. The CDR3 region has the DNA TGTGCCAGCCGCCCGACTGGGACTGGCGAGACCCAGTACTTC. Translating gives CASRPTGTGETQYF.

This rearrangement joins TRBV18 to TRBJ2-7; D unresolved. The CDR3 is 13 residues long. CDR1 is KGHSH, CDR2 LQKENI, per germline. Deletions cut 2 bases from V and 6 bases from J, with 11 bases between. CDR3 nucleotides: TGTGCCAGCTCACCAATAGGAGCCGGCGAGCAGTACTTC. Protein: CASSPIGAGEQYF.